This T cell receptor beta chain was sequenced in a study of blood T cell repertoires in COVID-19. Study information: COVID-19 samples from acute and convalescent phases originated in the United States, Italy and Spain.

Authors' data handling: Estimates of nucleated cell counts were drawn from the amplification of reference gene primers. The repertoire was sequenced with immunoSEQ multiplex PCR; TCRdb's copy has only in-frame clones and lacks some. That table is the source of V, J and clone size, and D and trimming were worked out from the DNA. The sample carries about 360,000 clones, approximately 86% recorded once. This clone was picked up a small number of times. Per germline, CDR1 MGHRA and CDR2 YSYEKL. The ends lost 5 bases at V and 6 bases at J; junction bases unmatched: 8. The CDR3 extends over 14 amino acids.

The V and J genes are TRBV4-1 and TRBJ1-1, with 8 bases that match TRBD1. Sequenced material: peripheral blood. This TCR was sampled from a human donor in a cohort sampled during active COVID-19. The CDR3 coding sequence is TGCGCCAGCAGCAACAGGGGGGGCGACGCTGAAGCTTTCTTT. This translates into CASSNRGGDAEAFF.